Listed below are T cell receptor beta chains from one sample, sequenced in a study of graft-versus-host responses after intestinal transplantation. The repertoire was sequenced with immunoSEQ multiplex PCR; TCRdb's copy has only in-frame clones and lacks some. The table shows 75,000 to 100,000 clones, with about nine tenths occurring only once. The sample was PBMCs, taken 450 to 460 days after intestinal transplant. All receptors come from a human patient who received an intestinal transplant, so some T cells may come from the graft donor. The CDR3 runs from the conserved cysteine through the conserved F or W. The D gene is left open where the match is weak. The size field is filled for only some rows; it gives once, few, many or a size class.

abundance,v_gene,j_gene,d_gene,CDR3nt,CDR3aa
NA,TRBV12-5,TRBJ2-5,NA,TGTGCTAGTGCGGGGCAAGAGACCCAGTACTTC,CASAGQETQYF
NA,TRBV7-2,TRBJ2-7,NA,TGTGCCAGCAGCTTCTCCTACGAGCAGTACTTC,CASSFSYEQYF
NA,TRBV2,TRBJ1-2,NA,TGTGCCAGCAGTGGTTTCGTCTATGGCTACACCTTC,CASSGFVYGYTF
NA,TRBV7-8,TRBJ1-2,NA,TGTGCCAGCGGACGAGACCCAGGGGCATATGGCTACACCTTC,CASGRDPGAYGYTF
NA,TRBV6-1,TRBJ2-5,NA,TGTGCCAGCACCATCCGGACCGCAGAGACCCAGTACTTC,CASTIRTAETQYF
few,TRBV6-4,TRBJ2-3,TRBD2,TGTGCCAGCAGTGCCATTAGCGGGGGGGCGCCAGATACGCAGTATTTT,CASSAISGGAPDTQYF
once,TRBV6-5,TRBJ2-3,NA,TGTGCCAGCGGCGGGGCAGGGGAGGTTGATACGCAGTATTTT,CASGGAGEVDTQYF
NA,TRBV27,TRBJ1-5,NA,TGTGCCAGCATGGAGGCAGGGGCGGTCGATCAGCCCCAGCATTTT,CASMEAGAVDQPQHF
NA,TRBV7-9,TRBJ1-2,TRBD1,TGTGCCAGCAGCTTAAGGGCGGACAGGGAGTATGGCTACACCTTC,CASSLRADREYGYTF
NA,TRBV2,TRBJ2-5,TRBD2,TGTGCCAGCGTACAGCGGGAGAAAGAGACCCAGTACTTC,CASVQREKETQYF
NA,TRBV7-3,TRBJ2-7,NA,TGTGCCAGCAGCTTAAGTCGGGGATCCGAGCAGTACTTC,CASSLSRGSEQYF
NA,TRBV2,TRBJ2-2,NA,TGTGCCAGCAGTGCGAGACCACCCGACATCGGGGAGCTGTTTTTT,CASSARPPDIGELFF
NA,TRBV6-4,TRBJ2-3,TRBD1,TGTGCCAGCAGTGTGGGCGGGACAGGGCACACAGATACGCAGTATTTT,CASSVGGTGHTDTQYF
NA,TRBV29-1,TRBJ1-1,NA,TGCAGCGTTCCCCCCCGGACAAACACTGAAGCTTTCTTT,CSVPPRTNTEAFF
NA,TRBV11-2,TRBJ2-1,NA,TGTGCCAGCAGCTCAGACAGGTCGCCATACAATGAGCAGTTCTTC,CASSSDRSPYNEQFF
NA,TRBV4-2,TRBJ2-7,NA,TGTGCCAGCAGCCAAAGACGGACGTCCTCCTACGAGCAGTACTTC,CASSQRRTSSYEQYF
NA,TRBV6-1,TRBJ1-5,NA,TGTGCCAGCAGTGAGAGGGATCGGCAGCCCCAGCATTTT,CASSERDRQPQHF
NA,TRBV7-3,TRBJ2-1,TRBD2,TGTGCCAGCAGCTTAAGGTCTAGCGGGAACAATGAGCAGTTCTTC,CASSLRSSGNNEQFF
NA,TRBV9,TRBJ1-6,NA,TGTGCCAGCAGCGTCCAGGACAGCCCGTATAATTCACCCCTCCACTTT,CASSVQDSPYNSPLHF
NA,TRBV9,TRBJ2-2,NA,TGTGCCAGCAGCGCCACCCCAAGACAGTTCGCGAACACCGGGGAGCTGTTTTTT,CASSATPRQFANTGELFF
NA,TRBV18,TRBJ1-2,NA,TGTGCCAGCTCACCTGCGAGAGGGGTTAACTATGGCTACACCTTC,CASSPARGVNYGYTF
NA,TRBV6-6,TRBJ1-3,NA,TGTGCCAGCAGCTCCGCAGGGCGGGCAGTGGAAAACACCATATATTTT,CASSSAGRAVENTIYF
NA,TRBV4-2,TRBJ2-1,TRBD2,TGTGCCAGCAGCCAAGCGACTAGCGGGGCCTACAATGAGCAGTTCTTC,CASSQATSGAYNEQFF
once,TRBV6-5,TRBJ2-4,TRBD1,TGTGCCAGCAGCTCGGGACAGGGGTCCAAAAACATTCAGTACTTC,CASSSGQGSKNIQYF
few,TRBV6-6,TRBJ1-1,TRBD1,TGTGCCAGCAGTGGCGGGGACAGCCGTGAGTCCACTGAAGCTTTCTTT,CASSGGDSRESTEAFF
NA,TRBV5-4,TRBJ2-7,TRBD2,TGTGCCAGCAGGTCCGGACTAGCGGGGGAGCAGTACTTC,CASRSGLAGEQYF
NA,TRBV5-1,TRBJ1-6,TRBD1,TGCGCCAGCAGCGTAGAAGGACAGGGTAATTCACCCCTCCACTTT,CASSVEGQGNSPLHF